This T cell receptor (beta chain) originates from a study of blood T cell repertoires in COVID-19. The overall study: From the United States, Italy and Spain came samples of acute and convalescent COVID-19. PBMCs, B-cell-depleted T cells, or T cells were the source of the cDNA or gDNA that made up the material.

The germline gives CDR1 SGHVS, CDR2 FNYEAQ. The CDR3 length is 16 residues. V shed 0 bases and J 2 bases; nucleotides not matched to a gene: 2. The table came from immunoSEQ multiplex PCR; TCRdb's copy has only in-frame clones and leaves some out. The table includes some 100,000 clones, 75% to 90% detected once. This sequence joins TRBV7-6 and TRBJ2-5; 11 nucleotides match TRBD2. The sequencing input was peripheral blood. This receptor was identified in a woman between 45 and 60 years old with acute or convalescent COVID-19. CDR3 nucleotides: TGTGCCAGCAGCTTAGCGATAGCGGGGGGGCAAGAGACCCAGTACTTC. As protein: CASSLAIAGGQETQYF.